Each of the 7 T cell receptor beta chains below was sequenced from the same sample in a study of blood T cell repertoires in COVID-19. Libraries were prepared by immunoSEQ multiplex PCR; TCRdb keeps only in-frame clonotypes and omits some of them. The sample consists of 350,000 to 400,000 clones, 89% of them appearing once. The sequencing sample was made of peripheral blood. The receptors originated from a woman aged 25 to 45 with COVID-19, enrolled during active disease.

The chain carries TRBV28 and TRBJ1-2, with D maybe TRBD1 (5 bases). The germline V gene encodes CDR1 MDHEN and CDR2 SYDVKM. CDR3 length: 14 amino acids. Trimming left V 5 bases short and J 8 bases short, with 18 bases between. The CDR3 here is CASSTRAGGLGYTF. In nucleotides, the CDR3 is TGTGCCAGCAGTACCCGCGCGGGGGGTCTGGGCTACACCTTC.

This chain uses TRBV7-8 with TRBJ2-2; D gene ambiguous. This CDR3 spans 13 amino acids. With 5 bases removed from V and 4 bases from J, the gap between germline ends came to 8 bases. Germline assignment: CDR1 SGHVS and CDR2 FQNEAQ. The chain's CDR3 is CASSPTVTGELFF. The CDR3 DNA sequence: TGTGCCAGCAGCCCGACTGTCACCGGGGAGCTGTTTTTT.

The chain uses TRBV29-1 and TRBJ1-2; the D gene is possibly TRBD1 (5 bases). The CDR3 loop spans 13 amino acids. Trimming left V 7 bases short and J 4 bases short, with 16 bases between. CDR1 SQVTM and CDR2 ANQGSEA come from the germline V gene. The CDR3 protein is CSEMTDLSYGYTF. Written as DNA, the CDR3 is TGCAGCGAAATGACAGACCTTTCCTATGGCTACACCTTC.

The chain recombines TRBV11-3 with TRBJ2-2; D is possibly TRBD2 (6 bases). Germline V lookup: CDR1 SGHNT, CDR2 YENEEA. Trimming pared 5 bases from V and 0 bases from J, leaving 22 bases between. CDR3 size: 19 residues. For the CDR3, the DNA is TGTGCCAGCAGCCTGCTAGGGTCCGGGGGTTCGGCGAACACCGGGGAGCTGTTTTTT. Its translation is CASSLLGSGGSANTGELFF.

The chain combines TRBV11-3 with TRBJ2-1; the match to TRBD2 covers 9 bases. Trimming removed 5 bases from V and 4 bases from J; junction bases left unmatched: 15. CDR1 SGHNT and CDR2 YENEEA come from the germline V gene. The CDR3 runs 18 residues. The CDR3 is CASSPFPRLAEKYNEQFF. CDR3 DNA sequence: TGTGCCAGCAGCCCCTTCCCAAGACTAGCGGAAAAATACAATGAGCAGTTCTTC. The full variable domain, rest sourced from reference TRBV11-3 and TRBJ2-1, is EAGVVQSPRYKIIEKKQPVAFWCNPISGHNTLYWYLQNLGQGPELLIRYENEEAVDDSQLPKDRFSAERLKGVDSTLKIQPAELGDSAVYLCASSPFPRLAEKYNEQFFGPGTRLTVL.

The chain employs TRBV11-2 and TRBJ1-3, with D hard to call. The CDR3 consists of 16 residues. Germline lookup yields CDR1 SGHAT and CDR2 FQNNGV. Trimming left V 6 bases short and J 0 bases short, with 15 bases between. CDR3 coding DNA: TGTGCCAGCAGTCTCTTCGGGGTCGTCTCTGGAAACACCATATATTTT. This gives the protein CASSLFGVVSGNTIYF.

V and J are TRBV27 and TRBJ1-6; no clear D. The germline V gene encodes CDR1 MNHEY and CDR2 SMNVEV (reference sequence). Trimming took 8 bases from V and 0 from J, leaving 14 bases between them. The CDR3 is 16 residues long. The CDR3 DNA reads TGTGCCAGCCGCTTATCAGCCACCTCCTATAATTCACCCCTCCACTTT. Residues: CASRLSATSYNSPLHF.